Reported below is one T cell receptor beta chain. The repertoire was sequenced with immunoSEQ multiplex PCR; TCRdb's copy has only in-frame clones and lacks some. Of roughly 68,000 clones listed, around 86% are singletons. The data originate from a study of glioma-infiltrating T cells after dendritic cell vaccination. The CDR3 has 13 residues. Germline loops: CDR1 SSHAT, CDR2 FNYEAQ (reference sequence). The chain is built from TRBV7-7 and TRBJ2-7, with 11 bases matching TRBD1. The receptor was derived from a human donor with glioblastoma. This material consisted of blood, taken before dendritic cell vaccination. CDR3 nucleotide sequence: TGTGCTAGCGCCCGGGACAGGGGGTACGAGCAGTACTTC. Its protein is CASARDRGYEQYF.